One sample yielded the 7 T cell receptor beta chains listed below, sequenced in a study of CD8 T cells in Susac syndrome. RNA, at about 0.45 to 1 ug, was reverse transcribed with random hexamers. Each CDR3 protein gets one entry after TCRdb re-called the immunoSEQ multiplex PCR reads with MiXCR. The repertoire holds about 300,000 distinct CDR3 sequences, with roughly 85% as singletons. Input material: CD8+ T cells from PBMCs. These receptors all come from a human donor with multiple sclerosis.

The genes are TRBV5-1 and TRBJ1-4; D might be TRBD1 (5 bases). The CDR3 sequence is 14 residues long. CDR1 is SGHRS, CDR2 YFSETQ, per germline. Trimming removed 4 bases at V and 8 bases at J, with 15 bases between. CDR3 region: CASSVARDREKLFF. DNA of the CDR3: TGCGCCAGCAGCGTAGCCCGGGACCGCGAAAAACTGTTTTTT.

V is TRBV5-1 and J is TRBJ2-7; a possible D gene is TRBD1 (6 bases). CDR1 is SGHRS, CDR2 YFSETQ, per germline. This CDR3 is built from 13 residues. The V end was cut by 6 bases, the J end by 1 base, with 11 bases between. The CDR3, as DNA: TGCGCCAGCACATTTACAGGGTCCTACGAGCAGTACTTC. Translating it yields CASTFTGSYEQYF.

This rearrangement joins TRBV9 to TRBJ2-7, with 7 bases fitting TRBD1. The CDR3 spans 14 residues. Germline assignment: CDR1 SGDLS and CDR2 YYNGEE. The junction had 5 bases not matched to a gene; V was cut back by 3 bases and J by 2 bases. The CDR3 is CASSAGQETYEQYF. The CDR3 DNA sequence: TGTGCCAGCAGCGCCGGACAGGAAACCTACGAGCAGTACTTC.

CDR3: CASSLTRNQPQHF. The CDR3 DNA is TGTGCCAGCAGTTTAACCCGAAATCAGCCCCAGCATTTT. The chain recombines TRBV28 with TRBJ1-5, with D hard to call. CDR1 is MDHEN, CDR2 SYDVKM, per germline. The CDR3 loop spans 13 amino acids. Trimming pared 2 bases from V and 4 bases from J, leaving 6 bases between.

Here the CDR3 DNA reads TGTGCCAGCAGCACCGACAGGTTCTCGCCCGAAATGGGGAAACTGTTTTTT. It codes for CASSTDRFSPEMGKLFF. The J gene is TRBJ1-4, the V gene TRBV6-1; D possibly corresponds to TRBD1 (6 bases). The germline CDR1 and CDR2 sequences are MNHNS and SASEGT. This CDR3 comprises 17 residues. V was cut by 6 bases and J by 11 bases, with 28 bases left in between.

The rearrangement joins TRBV7-9 to TRBJ2-7, with D hard to call. Germline V gene data show CDR1 as SEHNR and CDR2 as FQNEAQ (reference sequence). This CDR3 comprises 14 residues. The V end was cut by 3 bases, the J end by 3 bases, with 12 bases between. CDR3 in DNA: TGTGCCAGCAGCTTCTCAGACACCGTCTACGAGCAGTACTTC. Encoded protein: CASSFSDTVYEQYF.

The chain is built from TRBV10-3 and TRBJ2-1; D remains ambiguous. The V end was cut by 3 bases, the J end by 1 base, with 10 bases between. This CDR3 is built from 15 residues. Germline values: CDR1 ENHRY, CDR2 SYGVKD. The CDR3: CAISDPAPSYNEQFF. The CDR3 bases are TGTGCCATCAGTGACCCGGCTCCATCCTACAATGAGCAGTTCTTC.